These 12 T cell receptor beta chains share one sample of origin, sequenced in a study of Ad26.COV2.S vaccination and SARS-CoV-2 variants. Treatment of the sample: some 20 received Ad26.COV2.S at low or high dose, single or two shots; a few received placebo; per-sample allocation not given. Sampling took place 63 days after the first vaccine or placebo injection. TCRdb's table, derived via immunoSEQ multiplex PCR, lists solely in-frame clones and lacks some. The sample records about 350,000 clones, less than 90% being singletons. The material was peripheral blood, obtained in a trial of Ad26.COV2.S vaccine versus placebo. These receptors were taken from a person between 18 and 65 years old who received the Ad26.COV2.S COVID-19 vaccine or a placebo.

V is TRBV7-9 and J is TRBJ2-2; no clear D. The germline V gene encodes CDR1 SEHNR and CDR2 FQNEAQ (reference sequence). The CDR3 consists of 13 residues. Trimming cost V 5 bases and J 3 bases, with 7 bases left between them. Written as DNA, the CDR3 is TGTGCCAGCAGCGCCTATGACACCGGGGAGCTGTTTTTT. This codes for CASSAYDTGELFF. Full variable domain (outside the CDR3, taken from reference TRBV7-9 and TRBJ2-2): DTGVSQNPRHKITKRGQNVTFRCDPISEHNRLYWYRQTLGQGPEFLTYFQNEAQLEKSRLLSDRFSAERPKGSFSTLEIQRTEQGDSAMYLCASSAYDTGELFFGEGSRLTVL.

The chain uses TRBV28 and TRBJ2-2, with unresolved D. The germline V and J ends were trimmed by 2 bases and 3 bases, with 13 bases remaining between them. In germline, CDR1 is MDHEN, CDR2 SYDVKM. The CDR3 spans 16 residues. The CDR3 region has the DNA TGTGCCAGCAGTTTACGGCGACTGATGGACACCGGGGAGCTGTTTTTT. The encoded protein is CASSLRRLMDTGELFF.

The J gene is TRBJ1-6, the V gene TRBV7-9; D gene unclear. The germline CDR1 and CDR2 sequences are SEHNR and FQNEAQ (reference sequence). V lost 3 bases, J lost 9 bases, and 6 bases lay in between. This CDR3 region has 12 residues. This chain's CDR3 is CASSFSGSPLHF. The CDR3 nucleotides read TGTGCCAGCAGCTTTAGTGGTTCACCCCTCCACTTT.

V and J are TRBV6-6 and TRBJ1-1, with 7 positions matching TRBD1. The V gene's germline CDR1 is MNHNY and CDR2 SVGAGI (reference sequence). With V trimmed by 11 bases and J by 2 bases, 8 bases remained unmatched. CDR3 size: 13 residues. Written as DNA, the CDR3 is TGTGCCGGGAGGGACAGCTTAAACACTGAAGCTTTCTTT. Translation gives CAGRDSLNTEAFF.

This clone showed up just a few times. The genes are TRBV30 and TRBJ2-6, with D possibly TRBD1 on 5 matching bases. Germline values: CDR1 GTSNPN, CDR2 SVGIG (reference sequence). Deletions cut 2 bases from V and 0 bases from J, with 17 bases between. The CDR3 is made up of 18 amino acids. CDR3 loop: CAWSTRRTFFSGANVLTF. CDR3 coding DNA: TGTGCCTGGAGTACCCGTCGGACATTCTTCTCTGGGGCCAACGTCCTGACTTTC.

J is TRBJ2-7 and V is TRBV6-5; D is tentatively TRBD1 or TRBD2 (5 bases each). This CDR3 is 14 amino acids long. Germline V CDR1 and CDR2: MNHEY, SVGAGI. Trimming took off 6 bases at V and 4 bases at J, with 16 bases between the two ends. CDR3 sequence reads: CASSQTWGWYEQYF. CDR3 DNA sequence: TGTGCCAGCAGCCAAACGTGGGGGTGGTACGAGCAGTACTTC.

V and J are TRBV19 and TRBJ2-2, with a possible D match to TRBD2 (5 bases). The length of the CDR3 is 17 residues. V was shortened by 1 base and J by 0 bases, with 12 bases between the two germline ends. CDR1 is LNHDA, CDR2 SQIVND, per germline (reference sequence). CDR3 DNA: TGTGCCAGTAGTATAGTGAGGGCCCCGTCGAACACCGGGGAGCTGTTTTTT. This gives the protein CASSIVRAPSNTGELFF.

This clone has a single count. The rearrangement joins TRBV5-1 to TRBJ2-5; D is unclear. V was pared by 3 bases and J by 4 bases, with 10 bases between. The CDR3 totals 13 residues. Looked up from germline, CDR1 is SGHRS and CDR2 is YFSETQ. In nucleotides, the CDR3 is TGCGCCAGCAGCTCCCAACATGTAGAGACCCAGTACTTC. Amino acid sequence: CASSSQHVETQYF.

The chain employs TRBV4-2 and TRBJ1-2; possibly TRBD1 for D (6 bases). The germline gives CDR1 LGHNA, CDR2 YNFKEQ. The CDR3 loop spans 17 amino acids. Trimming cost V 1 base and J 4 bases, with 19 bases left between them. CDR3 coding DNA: TGTGCCAGCAGCCAAGGAGAAGGGCAGGGGACTACCTATGGCTACACCTTC. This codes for CASSQGEGQGTTYGYTF.

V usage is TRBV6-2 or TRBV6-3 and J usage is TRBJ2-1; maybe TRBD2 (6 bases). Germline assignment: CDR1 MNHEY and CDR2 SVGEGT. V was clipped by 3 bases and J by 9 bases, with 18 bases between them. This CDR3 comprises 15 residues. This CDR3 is CASSYLAGRPSEQFF. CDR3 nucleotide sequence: TGTGCCAGCAGTTATCTGGCGGGGCGCCCGAGTGAGCAGTTCTTC.

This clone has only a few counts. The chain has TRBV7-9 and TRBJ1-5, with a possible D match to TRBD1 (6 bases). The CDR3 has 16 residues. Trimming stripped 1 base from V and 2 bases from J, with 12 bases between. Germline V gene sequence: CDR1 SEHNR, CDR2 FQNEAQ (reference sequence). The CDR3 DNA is TGTGCCAGCAGCTTAGGTCAAGGGGGAGGCAATCAGCCCCAGCATTTT. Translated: CASSLGQGGGNQPQHF.

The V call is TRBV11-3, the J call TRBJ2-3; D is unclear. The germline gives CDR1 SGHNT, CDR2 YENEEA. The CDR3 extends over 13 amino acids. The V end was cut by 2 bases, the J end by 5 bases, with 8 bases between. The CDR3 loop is CASSLSPGDTQYF. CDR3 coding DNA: TGTGCCAGCAGCTTATCCCCCGGAGATACGCAGTATTTT.